A single sample is the source of the 21 T cell receptor beta chains below, sequenced in a study of T-cell memory formation after mild COVID-19. From the 5' RACE reads, TCRdb called clonotypes with MiXCR, one entry per CDR3 protein. The sample lists 470,000 or so distinct CDR3 sequences, around 20% occurring once. The source material was PBMCs or a T cell subset sorted from them (not recorded which). The receptors were gathered from an adult woman who had mild COVID-19 (a few samples of this study predate the infection). Cell type and time point are not known.

The chain links TRBV3-1 to TRBJ2-3; 8 nucleotides match TRBD2. The trim removed 4 bases at V and 1 base at J, leaving 4 bases unmatched. The germline CDR1 and CDR2 sequences are LGHDT and YNNKEL (reference sequence). The CDR3 totals 15 residues. The CDR3 sequence is CASSLETSGTDTQYF. The CDR3 coding sequence is TGTGCCAGCAGCCTCGAGACTAGCGGCACAGATACGCAGTATTTT.

This clonotype turned up a few times. The chain couples TRBV18 to TRBJ1-2; 7 positions agree with TRBD1. This CDR3 has 16 residues. From germline, CDR1 is KGHSH and CDR2 LQKENI. J lost 6 bases, V lost 6 bases, and 16 bases had no gene match. The CDR3 region is CASSHALEGAHDGYTF. For the CDR3, the DNA is TGTGCCAGCTCGCACGCCCTGGAGGGGGCGCATGATGGCTACACCTTC.

This sequence joins TRBV7-8 and TRBJ2-7; D perhaps matches TRBD1 (6 bases). The CDR3 loop spans 15 amino acids. Per the germline V gene, CDR1 is SGHVS and CDR2 is FQNEAQ. Trimming removed 7 bases at V and 2 bases at J, with 18 bases between. The CDR3 protein is CASNTFTGRAYEQYF. In DNA form, the CDR3 reads TGTGCCAGCAACACCTTCACAGGGCGAGCCTACGAGCAGTACTTC.

This clonotype appeared a few times. The chain couples TRBV7-2 to TRBJ1-5; a possible D gene is TRBD1 (6 bases). The length of the CDR3 is 14 residues. CDR1 is SGHTA, CDR2 FQGNSA, per germline. With 7 bases removed from V and 5 bases from J, the gap between germline ends came to 15 bases. CDR3 DNA: TGTGCCAGCACCACCCAGGGGCCCGATCAGCCCCAGCATTTT. Its protein product is CASTTQGPDQPQHF. The full variable domain, its missing parts supplied by reference TRBV7-2 and TRBJ1-5, is GAGVSQSPSNKVTEKGKDVELRCDPISGHTALYWYRQSLGQGLEFLIYFQGNSAPDKSGLPSDRFSAERTGGSVSTLTIQRTQQEDSAVYLCASTTQGPDQPQHFGDGTRLSIL.

The rearrangement links TRBV6-2 or TRBV6-3 to TRBJ2-2; D possibly corresponds to TRBD2 (7 bases). This CDR3 contains 14 residues. CDR1 MNHEY and CDR2 SVGEGT come from the germline V gene. V was shortened by 6 bases and J by 3 bases, with 11 bases between the two germline ends. The CDR3 nucleotides read TGTGCCAGCAGAGGGGGGGCCGACACCGGGGAGCTGTTTTTT. Amino acid sequence: CASRGGADTGELFF.

This sequence joins TRBV6-2 or TRBV6-3 and TRBJ1-1; perhaps TRBD1 as D (5 bases). Between the trimmed V and J ends, which lost 7 bases and 0 bases, there was a span of 6 bases. Germline CDR1 MNHEY, CDR2 SVGEGT. The CDR3 extends over 12 amino acids. DNA for the CDR3: TGTGCCAGCAAGACAGTGAACACTGAAGCTTTCTTT. Encoded protein: CASKTVNTEAFF.

This clonotype was seen only a few times. The V gene is TRBV12-3 or TRBV12-4, the J gene TRBJ1-5; D is unresolved. V was trimmed by 10 bases and J by 7 bases, leaving 17 bases between them. The CDR3 loop spans 13 amino acids. The CDR3 coding sequence is TGTGCCACTCGAAGGCGTTTAGGGCAGCCCCAGCATTTT. This sequence encodes CATRRRLGQPQHF.

The chain combines TRBV6-2 or TRBV6-3 with TRBJ2-7, with a possible D match to TRBD2 (6 bases). The V end was cut by 2 bases, the J end by 6 bases, with 14 bases between. The CDR3 is made up of 14 amino acids. Germline loops: CDR1 MNHEY, CDR2 SVGEGT. CDR3 sequence reads: CASSYAGRNIEQYF. The CDR3 nucleotides read TGTGCCAGCAGTTACGCAGGGAGGAATATCGAGCAGTACTTC.

This chain links TRBV28 with TRBJ2-1; 7 bases map to TRBD1. After removal of 5 bases from V and 11 bases from J, the junction contained 9 bases not matched to a gene. The germline V gene encodes CDR1 MDHEN and CDR2 SYDVKM. CDR3 size: 13 residues. CDR3 DNA sequence: TGTGCCAGCAGTCCGCCGAGACAGGGCAAGCAGTTCTTC. Translation gives CASSPPRQGKQFF.

V usage is TRBV5-1 and J usage is TRBJ2-7, with TRBD2 matching 14 bases. Germline assignment: CDR1 SGHRS and CDR2 YFSETQ. The CDR3 consists of 16 residues. Losses at the gene ends were 0 bases for V and 4 bases for J; bases not matched to a gene: 3. In DNA, the CDR3 is TGCGCCAGCAGCTTGGGACTAGCGGGAGGGGTATACGAGCAGTACTTC. Residues: CASSLGLAGGVYEQYF.

The chain has TRBV12-3 or TRBV12-4 and TRBJ2-3, with D unclear. Trimming removed 6 bases at V and 6 bases at J, with 16 bases between. This CDR3 is built from 14 residues. CDR3 nucleotides: TGTGCCAGCAGCCAAAATGACCCCCCCGATACGCAGTATTTT. It yields the protein CASSQNDPPDTQYF.

This clonotype was picked up a small number of times. The V and J genes are TRBV7-6 and TRBJ2-7; either TRBD1 or TRBD2 may fit D (5 bases each). Trimming stripped 0 bases from V and 2 bases from J, with 11 bases between. The CDR3 is 15 residues long. The germline CDR1 and CDR2 sequences are SGHVS and FNYEAQ. The CDR3: CASSLAGDRAYEQYF. The CDR3 DNA reads as TGTGCCAGCAGCTTAGCGGGGGACCGCGCCTACGAGCAGTACTTC.

CDR3 sequence: CSARALATPNEQFF. The CDR3 nucleotides read TGCAGTGCTAGAGCCCTAGCGACCCCCAATGAGCAGTTCTTC. This rearrangement joins TRBV20-1 to TRBJ2-1; a weak D match, TRBD2 (6 bases). In germline, CDR1 is DFQATT, CDR2 SNEGSKA (reference sequence). The V gene lost 1 base and the J gene lost 6 bases, with 13 bases spanning the gap. This CDR3 contains 14 residues.

This clonotype was seen a handful of times. The chain recombines TRBV27 with TRBJ2-7; 8 nucleotides match TRBD2. The J segment lost 0 bases and the V segment lost 8 bases, leaving 6 bases of the junction unmatched. There are 14 residues in the CDR3. Per germline, CDR1 MNHEY and CDR2 SMNVEV (reference sequence). CDR3 in amino acids: CASVAGPSSYEQYF. CDR3 nucleotides: TGTGCCAGCGTAGCGGGGCCCAGCTCCTACGAGCAGTACTTC.

The sample holds a few counts of this clonotype. The chain uses TRBV29-1 and TRBJ2-7, with D hard to call. CDR1 SQVTM and CDR2 ANQGSEA come from the germline V gene. The CDR3 length is 14 residues. Trimming shortened V by 2 bases and J by 2 bases, and 13 bases separated the two germline ends. The CDR3 DNA reads as TGCAGCGTTGAATTGGGTGGTGCCGCCTACGAGCAGTACTTC. This encodes CSVELGGAAYEQYF.

This clonotype has only a few counts. V usage is TRBV29-1 and J usage is TRBJ1-1, with 7 positions matching TRBD1. The germline CDR1 and CDR2 sequences are SQVTM and ANQGSEA. The CDR3 is 14 residues long. Germline trimming cut 5 bases from V and 4 bases from J; bases unmatched to any gene: 10. The CDR3 region is CSVLIGQGGTEAFF. CDR3 sequence (DNA): TGCAGCGTTCTAATCGGGCAGGGGGGCACTGAAGCTTTCTTT.

This clonotype was observed a handful of times. The V gene is TRBV29-1, the J gene TRBJ2-7; TRBD2 aligns across 12 bases. CDR1 is SQVTM, CDR2 ANQGSEA, per germline. CDR3 length equals 13 residues. Germline trimming cut 7 bases from V and 1 base from J; bases unmatched to any gene: 2. CDR3 coding DNA: TGCAGCGCTGGACTAGCGGGGTCCTACGAGCAGTACTTC. It yields the protein CSAGLAGSYEQYF.

CDR3 coding DNA: TGTGCCAGCAGTTTTTCGGGACAAGGGCCCTTTGGGGGCTACACCTTC. Protein product: CASSFSGQGPFGGYTF. V usage is TRBV6-1 and J usage is TRBJ1-2; maybe TRBD1 (6 bases). The CDR3 consists of 16 residues. Trimming cost V 5 bases and J 8 bases, with 24 bases left between them. Germline V lookup: CDR1 MNHNS, CDR2 SASEGT.

V is TRBV20-1 and J is TRBJ1-1; D is ambiguous. Germline CDR1 is DFQATT and CDR2 is SNEGSKA (reference sequence). The CDR3 covers 15 residues. Trimming removed 5 bases from V and 2 bases from J, with 18 bases in between. This CDR3 is CSAELSHGSNTEAFF. As DNA, the CDR3 is TGCAGTGCTGAACTTTCTCACGGGTCCAACACTGAAGCTTTCTTT.

This clonotype was seen a few times. J is TRBJ2-7 and V is TRBV9, with D perhaps matching TRBD2 (6 bases). The CDR3 length is 16 residues. V was shortened by 4 bases and J by 0 bases, with 17 bases between the two germline ends. The germline V gene encodes CDR1 SGDLS and CDR2 YYNGEE. The CDR3 protein is CASSPGLYKGSYEQYF. As DNA, the CDR3 is TGTGCCAGCAGCCCGGGACTCTACAAGGGCTCCTACGAGCAGTACTTC.

V is TRBV5-1 and J is TRBJ2-5; D unclear. With 5 bases removed from V and 1 base from J, the gap between germline ends came to 9 bases. This CDR3 comprises 13 residues. The germline V gene encodes CDR1 SGHRS and CDR2 YFSETQ. In DNA form, the CDR3 reads TGCGCCAGCAGGCAGACGTTCCAAGAGACCCAGTACTTC. Amino acids: CASRQTFQETQYF.